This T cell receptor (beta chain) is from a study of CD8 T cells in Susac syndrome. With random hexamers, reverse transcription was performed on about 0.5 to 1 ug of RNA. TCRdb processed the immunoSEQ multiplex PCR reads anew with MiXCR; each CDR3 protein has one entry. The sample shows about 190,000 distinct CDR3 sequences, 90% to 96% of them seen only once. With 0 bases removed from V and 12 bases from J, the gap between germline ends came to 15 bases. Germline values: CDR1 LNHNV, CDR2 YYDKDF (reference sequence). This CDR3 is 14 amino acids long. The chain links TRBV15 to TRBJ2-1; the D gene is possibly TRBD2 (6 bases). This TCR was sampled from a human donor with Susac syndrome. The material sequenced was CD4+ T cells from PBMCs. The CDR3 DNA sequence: TGTGCCACCAGCAGAGATGGTAGGAGGGTTGTGCAGTTCTTC. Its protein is CATSRDGRRVVQFF.